Sequencing of this TCR beta chain was carried out in a study of blood T cell repertoires in COVID-19. At the level of the study: Sources were T cells, B-cell-depleted T cells, or PBMCs; the material itself was cDNA or gDNA.

The CDR3 spans 17 residues. The germline V gene encodes CDR1 SGHVS and CDR2 FNYEAQ. The V and J ends lost 5 bases and 7 bases respectively, with 24 bases between them. Repertoires were generated with immunoSEQ multiplex PCR, while TCRdb's copy carries only in-frame clones and drops some. The sample yields about 290,000 clones, around 89% seen once. This receptor was obtained from a man aged 40-50 years with acute or convalescent COVID-19. This chain links TRBV7-6 with TRBJ1-3, with D perhaps TRBD1 (6 bases). The sequenced sample consisted of peripheral blood. CDR3 sequence (DNA): TGTGCCAGCAGCCGATTAGCCGGTCCTGGAAGGGGGAACACCATATATTTT. This encodes CASSRLAGPGRGNTIYF.